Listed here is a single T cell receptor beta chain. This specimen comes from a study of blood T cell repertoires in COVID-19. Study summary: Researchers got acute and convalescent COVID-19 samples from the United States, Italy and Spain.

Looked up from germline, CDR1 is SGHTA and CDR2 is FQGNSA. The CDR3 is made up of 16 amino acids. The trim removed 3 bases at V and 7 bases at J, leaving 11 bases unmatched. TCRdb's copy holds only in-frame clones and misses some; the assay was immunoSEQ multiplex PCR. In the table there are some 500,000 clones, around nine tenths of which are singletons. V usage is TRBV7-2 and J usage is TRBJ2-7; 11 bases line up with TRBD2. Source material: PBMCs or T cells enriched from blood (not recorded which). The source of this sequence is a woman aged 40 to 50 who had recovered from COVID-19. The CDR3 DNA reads TGTGCCAGCAGCTTGGGACTAGCGGAGGGGTTCGGGGAGCAGTACTTC. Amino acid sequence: CASSLGLAEGFGEQYF.